This T cell receptor (beta chain) was recorded in a study of cytomegalovirus exposure and HLA in healthy donors (dated by TCRdb to 2016 to 2017). The study in broad terms: An earlier analysis of several hundred of the donors reported roughly 300 Gb of sequence data and 95 million to 130 million unique TCR beta sequences obtained from 150 million to 200 million T cells. The T cell repertoires of roughly 660 subjects were profiled by immunosequencing and related to cytomegalovirus serostatus. On average, around 240,000 unique TCR beta nucleotide sequences were sequenced per donor among more than 350 genotyped donors of the cohort, with about 17% of those sequences being non-productive. Because of strong linkage in the cohort, roughly five DR-DQ haplotypes were treated as single units for association and clustering. The number of typed donors differed by locus: about 629-630 for A, B, C, DRB1 and DQB1; 500 to 550 for DQA1; about 600 for DPA1; and 400 to 480 for DPB1. The aim of the study was to test whether cataloging public T cell receptors could identify signatures of past pathogen exposure. A later genetic analysis used genome-wide SNP genotypes for about three fifths of the 666 donors, treating that subset as a discovery cohort. Alongside the repertoire data, information on donor age, sex, ethnicity and CMV serostatus was compiled. Every discovery cohort repertoire had been produced on one sequencing platform. A later analysis re-examined previously published TCR beta repertoires from roughly 650 donors and added high-resolution HLA genotyping to investigate patterns of TCR occurrence. In addition to the first cohort of 666 subjects, a separate validation cohort of around 110 different subjects was used. The genetic ancestry cluster associated with self-reported Caucasian donors included approximately 85% of the 398 genotyped donors. An early release that covered 640 HLA-typed donors contained around 300 gigabases of sequencing data and approximately 85 million unique TCR sequences. An earlier analysis of roughly 600 of the donors used high-throughput TCR beta sequencing to judge whether each TCR beta V gene segment behaved as functional or pseudogenic. Both class I and class II loci were covered by HLA typing, at four-digit resolution. High-throughput TCR immunosequencing, statistical association of individual TCRs with disease status, and machine learning were combined to predict cytomegalovirus infection status. In the later analysis, no new phenotypic data were used to find candidate immune exposures; instead, reliance was placed on TCR beta sequences and their occurrence across donors.

Broader findings and caveats from the paper: V-gene and J-gene trimming of TCR beta chains was associated with a missense DCLRE1C variant in a later genetic analysis, and the association was replicated in an independent cohort. A total of roughly 160 TCR beta chains were listed by the study as associated with cytomegalovirus. While some public TCRs were present in many individuals, most TCR sequences turned up only very rarely across donors. When HLA alleles, especially DR and DQ, strongly co-occurred, TCR associations were difficult to assign to individual alleles. In a later analysis, around 17,000 TCR beta sequences were associated with specific HLA alleles at a false discovery rate of 0.05. CMV serostatus was the only immune exposure information available for the cohort. A later analysis found that HLA-associated TCR beta chains were more clonally expanded and had lower generation probabilities than equally common non-associated chains. The classifier was reported to diagnose cytomegalovirus status with high specificity and sensitivity in both the original and validation cohorts. According to a later analysis, most CMV-associated TCR beta chains appeared to be HLA-restricted, and the HLA associations seemed to be driven largely by CMV exposure. The authors suggested that the approach could potentially be extended to other disease states and immunological phenotypes. Because counts were too low, around 17 rarely observed V segments, including chromosome 9 orphons, were left out of the earlier analysis of over 550 of the donors. In vitro tests confirmed that three of the cytomegalovirus-associated TCR beta chains recognize cytomegalovirus antigens. In this cohort, only TCR beta chains were sequenced, and detectable features were limited by the absence of alpha or paired-chain data. In a later analysis, the rate of TCR association differed among HLA loci, with DRB1 alleles having the most associated TCRs and HLA-C alleles having the fewest. Because HLA typing was unavailable for some donors at each locus, only the typed subset was used in association tests. In an earlier analysis of around 500 of the donors, most TCR beta V segments appeared in productive rearrangements about 87% or about 30% of the time, broadly matching IMGT annotations. Some IMGT-functional V segments, including TRBV6-2 and TRBV6-3, could not be told apart with the 87-base-pair reads, so those segments were excluded. In a later genetic analysis, fewer N-insertions in productive TCRs were reported among donors in an Asian-associated ancestry cluster than the roughly 700-donor mean. Linkage disequilibrium might explain the correlated functional status among segregating V segments, but an unknown experimental factor could not be excluded. Roughly uniform sequencing depth across donors was assumed in presence/absence analyses, although this assumption may not hold. A later analysis reported that several top co-occurrence clusters appeared linked to parvovirus B19, influenza, CMV and Epstein-Barr virus. The sequencing pipeline was judged likely to have produced a cluster of highly shared sequence variants as a technical artifact. A further reported finding was that TCR beta sequences accurately predicted the HLA-A and HLA-B alleles for most subjects in the first cohort.

Comments on this clone: Its specific antigen is unknown. The record has no base qualities; no much larger clone is one base away.

In total, 630 or so healthy bone marrow donors made up the cohort. All cohort members were sampled while nominally healthy, although unrecorded immune exposures were likely present. The donor was CMV seronegative and belonged to the group of 380 or so seronegative cohort members. Every donor gave a peripheral blood sample, and the peripheral blood mononuclear cells from that sample were used for TCR beta sequencing. The Qiagen DNeasy Blood Extraction Kit was used to extract genomic DNA from the blood cell samples. The CDR3 sequence holds 15 residues, the cysteine and phenylalanine included. Here the CDR3 DNA is all that survives: 45 bases in frame from base 1. V is cut back by 1 base and J by 4 bases, with 2 bases in the junction unmatched. The germline V gene gives CDR1 as SGHTA and CDR2 as FQGTGA. Libraries were prepared through the immunoSEQ multiplex PCR assay. For the multiplex PCR, a mixture combining 60 forward primers for TCR Vbeta segments and 13 reverse primers for TCR Jbeta segments was used. A multiplex PCR assay on genomic DNA amplified the CDR3 region of rearranged TCR beta genes. On the Illumina HiSeq System, the amplified TCR beta libraries were sequenced as 87-base-pair reads. The paper's data handling went like this. In a later analysis, tens of millions of unique TCR beta chains were counted across the roughly 610 repertoires, and approximately 11 million of these chains were shared by at least two donors. To remove PCR and sequencing errors, raw reads were error-corrected and collapsed into unique sequences using a nearest-neighbor algorithm that merged closely related sequences. Alignment of CDR3 sequences to IMGT reference sequences was used to assign V, D and J gene segments. For a sequence to be retained, a match of at least six nucleotides to both a V gene segment and a J gene segment was required. A rearrangement was called productive if the CDR3 had no stop codons and remained in frame with V and J, and every other rearrangement was called non-productive. Following IMGT convention, CDR3 was defined as the stretch from the second conserved V-encoded cysteine up to the conserved J-encoded phenylalanine. The earlier analysis of about 620 of the donors excluded sequences that lacked an unambiguous match to a single V gene segment. An earlier analysis of approximately 590 of the donors called V segments functional above 56.7% productive rearrangements and segregating when the between-donor standard deviation exceeded 5%. A statistical classification framework was built for diagnosing cytomegalovirus status from the catalog of TCR beta chain sequences. A later analysis assigned V and J genes by comparing TCR nucleotide sequences with IMGT/GENE-DB human TR gene sequences. The TCRdist pipeline was used in a later analysis to assign CDR3 sequences and most-parsimonious VDJ recombination scenarios. In a later analysis, each TCR beta chain was defined by its CDR3 amino acid sequence together with its V-gene family, and reads without a unique V-gene family were excluded. In a later analysis, 450 to 600 highly shared, low-generation-probability nucleotide sequences were removed to address suspected cross-contamination and a sequencing artifact. In a later analysis, a clonal expansion index for each public chain was calculated from normalized within-repertoire ranks of inferred template counts. Generation probabilities in a later analysis came from a VDJ recombination model fitted to out-of-frame rearrangements, and those results were checked against IGoR. In a later analysis, hypergeometric tests were used to score TCR-TCR, TCR-HLA and TCR-CMV co-occurrence, with a repertoire-size bias correction applied to TCR pairs. A later analysis estimated false discovery rates by permuting HLA or CMV assignments 20 times. In a later analysis, co-occurring TCRs were grouped using DBSCAN, and TCRdist sequence similarity was added for clustering within HLA-allele-positive subsets. Repertoires with fewer than 30,000 or more than 120,000 public chains were left out of co-occurrence clustering, as were several repertoires with anomalous nucleotide sharing. Here the immuneACCESS table is served through TCRdb, limited to in-frame sequences with V and J called. Missing clones are a known gap in these copies; in checked studies unresolved V genes cover under half, and the rest lacks a known reason. Clonal size and the V and J genes are those of that table, whereas D and trimming came from the DNA. The sample profile shows fewer than 80,000 clones; around 79% of them were found once. The ten largest clonotypes hold roughly 2.5% of the sample.

The TCR comes from a man under 40 in good health and CMV-seronegative. The sample comprised PBMCs. The sequence is built from TRBV7-3 and TRBJ2-1; 9 bases in the middle match TRBD2. This receptor carries the CDR3 CASSLIAGDYNEQFF. The nucleotide sequence is TGTGCCAGCAGCTTAATAGCGGGGGATTACAATGAGCAGTTCTTC.